Below, 32 T cell receptor beta chains from the same sample are listed, as sequenced in a study of shared clonotypes between healthy human individuals. Produced via immunoSEQ multiplex PCR; TCRdb's table is partial and in-frame only. The sample lists over 150,000 clones, approximately 61% occurring once. Input material: memory CD4+ T cells sorted from blood. Subset reported: CD45RA-negative fraction. Every receptor here comes from a man younger than 40 in good health.

The chain recombines TRBV30 with TRBJ2-1, with 8 nucleotides matching TRBD1. Looked up from germline, CDR1 is GTSNPN and CDR2 is SVGIG (reference sequence). With 2 bases clipped from V and 6 bases from J, the junction kept 9 bases outside the gene matches. The CDR3 is 15 amino acids. CDR3 residues: CAWSKPGTGLNEQFF. CDR3 DNA sequence: TGTGCCTGGAGTAAACCCGGGACAGGCCTCAATGAGCAGTTCTTC.

J is TRBJ2-7 and V is TRBV29-1, with 9 bases identical to TRBD1. V lost 0 bases and J lost 6; bases outside the gene matches: 12. Germline V gene lookup returns CDR1 SQVTM and CDR2 ANQGSEA. The CDR3 extends over 16 amino acids. CDR3 in amino acids: CSVEDLPDRGQIEQYF. For the CDR3, the DNA is TGCAGCGTTGAAGATCTCCCGGACAGGGGCCAAATCGAGCAGTACTTC.

This chain links TRBV5-5 with TRBJ1-1, with a possible D match to TRBD1 (5 bases). CDR3 length: 15 residues. Germline lookup yields CDR1 SGHKS and CDR2 YYEKEE (reference sequence). Trimming left V 0 bases short and J 0 bases short, with 9 bases between. DNA of the CDR3: TGTGCCAGCAGCTTGGCCTGGGGGGTGAACACTGAAGCTTTCTTT. It translates to CASSLAWGVNTEAFF.

The gene calls are TRBV5-1 and TRBJ1-4, with 8 nucleotides matching TRBD1. This CDR3 is built from 14 residues. From germline, CDR1 is SGHRS and CDR2 YFSETQ. V was pared by 4 bases and J by 6 bases, with 5 bases of the junction left unmatched. For the CDR3, the DNA is TGCGCCAGCAGCGGACAGGGTCCGCATGAAAAACTGTTTTTT. It codes for CASSGQGPHEKLFF.

The rearrangement joins TRBV7-2 to TRBJ1-2, with TRBD1 matching over 9 bases. The CDR3 is 13 residues long. Germline V gives CDR1 SGHTA, CDR2 FQGNSA. V lost 6 bases, J lost 8 bases, and 7 bases stayed unmatched. The CDR3 loop reads CASRKDRGGGYTF. The CDR3 region has the DNA TGTGCCAGCAGGAAGGACAGGGGCGGGGGCTACACCTTC. Drawing the rest from reference TRBV7-2 and TRBJ1-2, the complete variable domain is GAGVSQSPSNKVTEKGKDVELRCDPISGHTALYWYRQSLGQGLEFLIYFQGNSAPDKSGLPSDRFSAERTGGSVSTLTIQRTQQEDSAVYLCASRKDRGGGYTFGSGTRLTVV.

A single count supports this clone. This chain links TRBV6-5 with TRBJ1-1; D remains ambiguous. The length of the CDR3 is 14 residues. Germline CDR1 MNHEY, CDR2 SVGAGI. The V and J ends lost 7 bases and 1 base respectively, with 13 bases between them. CDR3 region: CASTLTRTNTEAFF. In DNA, the CDR3 is TGTGCCAGCACCTTGACAAGAACGAACACTGAAGCTTTCTTT.

The chain recombines TRBV2 with TRBJ1-2; TRBD1 might be the D (5 bases). In germline, CDR1 is SNHLY, CDR2 FYNNEI. This CDR3 contains 14 residues. Trimming took 5 bases from V and 4 from J, leaving 14 bases between them. The CDR3 spells CASSQDTATYGYTF. DNA of the CDR3: TGTGCCAGCAGTCAGGACACAGCCACCTATGGCTACACCTTC.

This clone was observed a handful of times. The CDR3 region is CASSLALRGPENEQFF. Written as DNA, the CDR3 is TGCGCCAGCAGCTTGGCGTTGCGGGGGCCCGAAAATGAGCAGTTCTTC. The genes are TRBV5-1 and TRBJ2-1; a weak D match, TRBD2 (7 bases). This CDR3 spans 16 amino acids. CDR1 and CDR2 from the germline V gene are SGHRS and YFSETQ. With 0 bases removed from V and 7 bases from J, the gap between germline ends came to 17 bases.

For the CDR3, the DNA is TGTGCCAGCAGTTTCGGTTACAATCAGCCCCAGCATTTT. Encoded protein: CASSFGYNQPQHF. The gene calls are TRBV27 and TRBJ1-5, with D uncertain. CDR1 MNHEY and CDR2 SMNVEV come from the germline V gene (reference sequence). V gave up 3 bases and J gave up 3 bases, with 6 bases separating them. The CDR3 totals 13 residues.

The V gene is TRBV9, the J gene TRBJ1-4; D possibly corresponds to TRBD1 (5 bases). Germline CDR1 SGDLS, CDR2 YYNGEE. Trimming pared 0 bases from V and 6 bases from J, leaving 12 bases between. This CDR3 is 15 amino acids long. CDR3 amino acids: CASSVDAGGDEKLFF. CDR3 DNA sequence: TGTGCCAGCAGCGTAGATGCGGGGGGTGATGAAAAACTGTTTTTT.

The chain employs TRBV5-4 and TRBJ2-7, with a tentative D call TRBD2 (6 bases). The CDR3 covers 13 residues. V lost 2 bases and J 5 bases, leaving 11 bases between the germline ends. CDR1 is SGHNT, CDR2 YYREEE, per germline (reference sequence). DNA of the CDR3: TGTGCCAGCAGCTTACCGGGGAGGAACGAGCAGTACTTC. It codes for CASSLPGRNEQYF.

J is TRBJ2-2 and V is TRBV28; a possible D gene is TRBD2 (7 bases). V was pared by 6 bases and J by 7 bases, with 27 bases between. Looked up from germline, CDR1 is MDHEN and CDR2 is SYDVKM. CDR3 size: 18 residues. CDR3 bases: TGTGCCAGCAGCCCACCTAAGGGGTCGGGGGGCAGTGGCGGGGAGCTGTTTTTT. Amino acid sequence: CASSPPKGSGGSGGELFF.

Many counts were recorded for this clone. This chain connects TRBV6-5 to TRBJ2-1; 11 bases align to TRBD2. V shed 5 bases and J 8 bases; nucleotides not matched to a gene: 5. The CDR3 loop spans 14 amino acids. Germline CDR1 is MNHEY and CDR2 is SVGAGI. As DNA, the CDR3 is TGTGCCAGCAGTCTAGCGGGAGGTGGCCATGAGCAGTTCTTC. Translated, it gives CASSLAGGGHEQFF.

The J gene is TRBJ2-1, the V gene TRBV28, with TRBD2 matching 13 bases. The V segment lost 6 bases and the J segment 8 bases; nucleotides outside the gene matches: 7. This CDR3 has 15 amino acids. Germline V CDR1 and CDR2: MDHEN, SYDVKM. The CDR3 bases are TGTGCCAGCAGCCGACTAGCGGGAGGAGTCGATGAGCAGTTCTTC. This encodes CASSRLAGGVDEQFF.

The rearrangement links TRBV25-1 to TRBJ2-3, with D uncertain. This CDR3 spans 15 amino acids. Trimming removed 0 bases at V and 2 bases at J, with 9 bases between. The germline V gene has CDR1 MGHDK and CDR2 SYGVNS. The CDR3 here is CASSEYGHLTDTQYF. In DNA form, the CDR3 reads TGTGCCAGCAGTGAATATGGGCACCTCACAGATACGCAGTATTTT.

The chain uses TRBV2 and TRBJ1-1, with 8 nucleotides matching TRBD1. With V trimmed by 4 bases and J by 4 bases, 8 bases remained unmatched. The CDR3 has 15 amino acids. Germline V gene data show CDR1 as SNHLY and CDR2 as FYNNEI. The CDR3 protein is CASSVGQGAVTEAFF. CDR3 in DNA: TGTGCCAGCAGTGTTGGGCAGGGGGCTGTCACTGAAGCTTTCTTT.

This clone was detected ten times or more. The chain carries TRBV2 and TRBJ1-5; D is unclear. The germline CDR1 and CDR2 sequences are SNHLY and FYNNEI. The CDR3 totals 14 residues. V was shortened by 4 bases and J by 6 bases, with 13 bases between the two germline ends. The CDR3: CASSGQSVGQPQHF. As DNA, the CDR3 is TGTGCCAGCAGTGGGCAATCCGTGGGTCAGCCCCAGCATTTT.

The chain uses TRBV5-4 and TRBJ1-1, with D unresolved. The CDR3 has 13 amino acids. Trimming stripped 4 bases from V and 2 bases from J, with 9 bases between. The germline CDR1 and CDR2 sequences are SGHNT and YYREEE (reference sequence). CDR3 nucleotide sequence: TGTGCCAGCAGCGAGGTAGCCAACACTGAAGCTTTCTTT. Residues: CASSEVANTEAFF.

The gene calls are TRBV9 and TRBJ2-5; weak D call: TRBD1 (5 bases). Trimming left V 3 bases short and J 4 bases short, with 13 bases between. Germline V gene lookup returns CDR1 SGDLS and CDR2 YYNGEE. This CDR3 comprises 14 residues. The CDR3 is CASSGQGWAETQYF. The DNA for the CDR3 is TGTGCCAGCAGCGGGCAGGGTTGGGCAGAGACCCAGTACTTC.

J is TRBJ2-1 and V is TRBV6-1; D remains ambiguous. Germline lookup yields CDR1 MNHNS and CDR2 SASEGT. V lost 3 bases and J 0 bases, leaving 9 bases between the germline ends. CDR3 length: 15 residues. CDR3 bases: TGTGCCAGCAGTGAGACTTATCTCTCCTACAATGAGCAGTTCTTC. Protein sequence: CASSETYLSYNEQFF.

This sequence joins TRBV7-2 and TRBJ2-1; 13 bases align to TRBD2. The V gene's germline CDR1 is SGHTA and CDR2 FQGNSA. The CDR3 has 15 amino acids. Unmatched junction bases numbered 2, after V lost 5 bases and J lost 4 bases. As DNA, the CDR3 is TGTGCCAGCAGCCCACTAGCGGGAGGGTACAATGAGCAGTTCTTC. Residues: CASSPLAGGYNEQFF. Looking up the rest from reference TRBV7-2 and TRBJ2-1 gives the full variable domain: GAGVSQSPSNKVTEKGKDVELRCDPISGHTALYWYRQSLGQGLEFLIYFQGNSAPDKSGLPSDRFSAERTGGSVSTLTIQRTQQEDSAVYLCASSPLAGGYNEQFFGPGTRLTVL.

V usage is TRBV7-2 and J usage is TRBJ2-1; D unclear. This CDR3 spans 14 amino acids. Trimming removed 2 bases from V and 2 bases from J, with 7 bases in between. Germline values: CDR1 SGHTA, CDR2 FQGNSA. CDR3 region: CASSLSLAYNEQFF. The CDR3 nucleotides read TGTGCCAGCAGCTTAAGCCTAGCCTACAATGAGCAGTTCTTC.

The chain is built from TRBV7-2 and TRBJ2-5; 9 nucleotides line up with TRBD1. With V trimmed by 5 bases and J by 1 base, 11 bases remained unmatched. The CDR3 is 17 amino acids. The germline gives CDR1 SGHTA, CDR2 FQGNSA. In nucleotides, the CDR3 is TGTGCCAGCAGCCTAGGGTCCGGGACAGGGTTCCAAGAGACCCAGTACTTC. Amino acid sequence: CASSLGSGTGFQETQYF.

This clone appeared a single time. The chain is built from TRBV5-1 and TRBJ1-1; D gene uncertain. V was clipped by 4 bases and J by 5 bases, with 18 bases between them. CDR1 SGHRS and CDR2 YFSETQ come from the germline V gene. There are 15 residues in the CDR3. The CDR3 reads CASSTDPPPGTEAFF. CDR3 nucleotide sequence: TGCGCCAGCAGCACGGACCCACCGCCGGGGACTGAAGCTTTCTTT.

The chain joins TRBV5-5 to TRBJ2-5; TRBD2 agrees at 10 bases. Germline CDR1 reads SGHKS; CDR2 reads YYEKEE (reference sequence). J lost 3 bases, V lost 1 base, and 6 bases had no gene match. The CDR3 is 16 residues long. In nucleotides, the CDR3 is TGTGCCAGCAGCTTGCGACCAGCGGGAGGGAAAGAGACCCAGTACTTC. It is translated as CASSLRPAGGKETQYF.

The sample holds a few counts of this clone. The chain employs TRBV5-6 and TRBJ2-7, with 10 nucleotides matching TRBD2. Germline loops: CDR1 SGHDT, CDR2 YYEEEE. The CDR3 consists of 15 residues. V shed 4 bases, J shed 4 bases, and the junction held 8 bases outside the gene matches. The CDR3 sequence: CASSHIASGGYEQYF. CDR3 DNA: TGTGCCAGCAGCCACATCGCTAGCGGGGGATACGAGCAGTACTTC.

The chain joins TRBV29-1 to TRBJ1-1, with 7 bases matching TRBD1. Germline CDR1 and CDR2: SQVTM and ANQGSEA. J gave up 3 bases and V 7 bases, and 5 bases lay outside the gene matches. CDR3 length equals 12 residues. The DNA of the CDR3 is TGCAGCGCCAGGGACAGCTACACTGAAGCTTTCTTT. Its protein product is CSARDSYTEAFF.

Turning to this clone: A much bigger clone sits one base away, suggesting this may be a read error. This rearrangement joins TRBV4-1 to TRBJ2-1, with D maybe TRBD2 (6 bases). With 4 bases removed from V and 4 bases from J, the gap between germline ends came to 8 bases. The CDR3 contains 13 residues. Germline V gives CDR1 MGHRA, CDR2 YSYEKL. In DNA form, the CDR3 reads TGCGCCAGCAGCCGGGACTTTTACAATGAGCAGTTCTTC. Amino acid sequence: CASSRDFYNEQFF.

Remarks on this clone: An end of the junction differs from the germline gene, which may be a read error. The CDR3 protein is CASPRERGLPWCSHEQYF. The CDR3 nucleotides are TGTGCCAGCCCCCGGGAGAGGGGGCTCCCCTGGTGCTCCCACGAGCAGTACTTC. This chain connects TRBV11-2 to TRBJ2-7; a weak D match, TRBD1 (7 bases). CDR1 SGHAT and CDR2 FQNNGV come from the germline V gene. This CDR3 spans 18 amino acids.

The V gene is TRBV6-6, the J gene TRBJ2-5; TRBD2 matches 8 bases. CDR3 length: 15 amino acids. CDR1 is MNHNY and CDR2 is SVGAGI in the germline V gene (reference sequence). V was clipped by 5 bases and J by 1 base; unmatched bases: 6. The CDR3 loop reads CASSPLAGGQETQYF. In nucleotides, the CDR3 is TGTGCCAGCAGTCCTCTGGCGGGAGGCCAAGAGACCCAGTACTTC.

This clone was seen just once. The chain joins TRBV7-9 to TRBJ1-1; D perhaps matches TRBD1 (6 bases). Germline CDR1 SEHNR, CDR2 FQNEAQ (reference sequence). Deletions cut 5 bases from V and 4 bases from J, with 14 bases between. CDR3 length: 14 amino acids. In DNA, the CDR3 is TGTGCCAGCAGCCGACAGGCTGGGTCCACTGAAGCTTTCTTT. This translates into CASSRQAGSTEAFF.

For the CDR3, the DNA is TGTGCCATCAGTGAGGGTACAGGGGGTTCCGGGGAGCTGTTTTTT. It translates to CAISEGTGGSGELFF. The J gene is TRBJ2-2, the V gene TRBV10-3; 8 bases match TRBD1. CDR3 size: 15 residues. Looked up from germline, CDR1 is ENHRY and CDR2 is SYGVKD. V gave up 2 bases and J gave up 6 bases; unmatched junction bases: 5.